This T cell receptor (beta chain) was obtained from a study of Ad26.COV2.S vaccination and SARS-CoV-2 variants. About the research overall: In the COV1001 trial, the donor was in the Ad26.COV2.S arm. Administration of Ad26.COV2.S was intramuscular, either once or twice 56 days apart.

As for treatment: some 19 received Ad26.COV2.S at low or high dose, single or two shots; five or six received placebo; per-sample allocation not given. Each sample was drawn 63 days after the first injection (of vaccine or placebo). The vaccine delivered Wuhan-strain SARS-CoV-2 spike through an Ad26 vector. Produced via immunoSEQ multiplex PCR; TCRdb's table is partial and in-frame only. The data show 350,000 to 600,000 clones, nearly 90% seen once. CDR1 is SGHDN, CDR2 FVKESK, per germline. The CDR3 covers 17 residues. V dropped 1 base and J dropped 1 base, with 17 bases sitting between them. The receptor was derived from a person between 18 and 65 years old who received the Ad26.COV2.S COVID-19 vaccine or a placebo. The chain joins TRBV14 to TRBJ2-7, with a tentative D call TRBD2 (6 bases). The source material was peripheral blood, sampled in a trial of Ad26.COV2.S vaccine versus placebo. The CDR3 bases are TGTGCCAGCAGCCAAGTGGGGCGGCTTGGGGGGTCCTACGAGCAGTACTTC. Protein sequence: CASSQVGRLGGSYEQYF.